What follows is one TCR beta chain and its context. Its matching antigen is unknown. This entry belongs to a study of T cell responses to AZD1222 COVID-19 vaccine. The CDR3 is made up of 16 amino acids. V trimming: 2 bases; J trimming: 4 bases; junction bases outside the gene matches: 5. Looked up from germline, CDR1 is MNHNY and CDR2 is SVGAGI (reference sequence). Only in-frame clones appear in the TCRdb table, and some are missing; sequencing was by immunoSEQ multiplex PCR. The sample holds tens of thousands of clones, roughly 90% seen once. Study-wide points: Repertoires were obtained solely post-peak T cell response. Vaccine-associated CD4 TCRs spanned spike, dominant at 160-218 and 743-854.

The sequencing here drew on peripheral blood, taken on day 0 of AZD1222 vaccination. J is TRBJ2-4 and V is TRBV6-6; 10 nucleotides agree with TRBD2. The source of this sequence is an adult in good health. The CDR3: CASSYQETSGKNIQYF. The CDR3 DNA reads as TGTGCCAGCAGTTACCAAGAGACTAGCGGGAAAAACATTCAGTACTTC.